This passage covers 15 T cell receptor beta chains from one sample sequenced in a study of regulatory T cells in long-lasting Graves disease. HTBI primers from iRepertoire and Arm-PCR of CDR3 regions yielded the TCR beta libraries. TCRdb called the multiplex PCR reads again in MiXCR, with one record for every CDR3 protein. This table holds just over 600,000 distinct CDR3 sequences, roughly 16% found once. Sample time point: newly diagnosed GD, antithyroid drugs for less than 3 months. The TCR library was made from RNA that had been extracted from PBMCs in TRIzol. These sequences were also reported in another study, on T cells in Graves' hyperthyroidism and ophthalmopathy.

Source: peripheral blood mononuclear cells (PBMCs), taken at new diagnosis, from a patient treated with antithyroid drugs. Receptor source: a young woman with Graves disease.

A remark on this clonotype: Since a much larger clone is just one base distant, this may be a read error. This chain connects TRBV11-1 to TRBJ2-5, with D possibly called TRBD1 or TRBD2 (5 bases each). The CDR3 is 13 amino acids. CDR1 is SGHAT and CDR2 is FQDESV in the germline V gene (reference sequence). This CDR3 reads CVSSFHGAETQYF. DNA of the CDR3: TGTGTCAGCAGCTTCCACGGGGCAGAGACCCAGTACTTC.

The gene calls are TRBV20-1 and TRBJ2-6, with D maybe TRBD1 (5 bases). The germline gives CDR1 DFQATT, CDR2 SNEGSKA (reference sequence). The CDR3 has 14 residues. V lost 6 bases and J lost 2, with 11 bases in between. The CDR3 region has the DNA TGCAGTGCCACGCTAGGGGCTGGGGCCAACGTCCTGACTTTC. Encoded protein: CSATLGAGANVLTF.

This clonotype came up a few times. The chain recombines TRBV5-1 with TRBJ2-7, with D possibly matching TRBD1 (6 bases). The CDR3 has 13 residues. V dropped 0 bases and J dropped 7 bases, with 11 bases sitting between them. Germline CDR1 and CDR2: SGHRS and YFSETQ. CDR3 DNA sequence: TGCGCCAGCAGCTTGGACCCAGGGGCAGAGCAGTACTTC. Translated, it gives CASSLDPGAEQYF.

V and J are TRBV6-5 and TRBJ2-1; 7 nucleotides align to TRBD2. The junction had 5 bases not matched to a gene; V was cut back by 0 bases and J by 0 bases. Per the germline V gene, CDR1 is MNHEY and CDR2 is SVGAGI. The CDR3 has 17 amino acids. The CDR3, as DNA: TGTGCCAGCAGTTACTCTGGGGGGGACGGCTCCTACAATGAGCAGTTCTTC. Translated, it gives CASSYSGGDGSYNEQFF.

This clonotype was seen repeatedly, ten times or more. DNA of the CDR3: TGTGCCAGCCTCGGCGGGAACACCGGGGAGCTGTTTTTT. The encoded protein is CASLGGNTGELFF. The chain joins TRBV28 to TRBJ2-2; D is unresolved. This CDR3 has 13 residues. Trimming shortened V by 8 bases and J by 1 base, and 8 bases separated the two germline ends. Looked up from germline, CDR1 is MDHEN and CDR2 is SYDVKM.

V usage is TRBV30 and J usage is TRBJ2-1, with 9 positions matching TRBD1. Germline V gene lookup returns CDR1 GTSNPN and CDR2 SVGIG (reference sequence). The CDR3 extends over 16 amino acids. J was trimmed by 4 bases and V by 1 base; bases with no gene match: 8. This CDR3 reads CAWSGHNRGRYNEQFF. The CDR3 DNA follows: TGTGCCTGGAGTGGCCACAACAGGGGGCGATACAATGAGCAGTTCTTC.

Many counts were recorded for this clonotype. The rearrangement uses TRBV20-1 and TRBJ1-5; 9 positions agree with TRBD1. J lost 0 bases, V lost 2 bases, and 5 bases had no gene match. Germline CDR1 DFQATT, CDR2 SNEGSKA (reference sequence). The CDR3 is 16 residues long. CDR3 in amino acids: CSARKPTGGSNQPQHF. The CDR3 DNA is TGCAGTGCTAGAAAACCGACAGGGGGTAGCAATCAGCCCCAGCATTTT.

At least ten counts were recorded for this clonotype. The chain couples TRBV28 to TRBJ1-5; TRBD1 might be the D (5 bases). The CDR3 spans 16 residues. Germline CDR1 is MDHEN and CDR2 is SYDVKM. V lost 8 bases, J lost 1 base, and 18 bases lay in between. CDR3 sequence (DNA): TGTGCCAGCTTCTCCCAGGGTGTAGGAAGCAATCAGCCCCAGCATTTT. Translated: CASFSQGVGSNQPQHF.

The chain couples TRBV19 to TRBJ1-5, with a tentative D call TRBD1 (5 bases). CDR3 length: 13 residues. V was pared by 3 bases and J by 11 bases, with 14 bases between. Germline lookup yields CDR1 LNHDA and CDR2 SQIVND (reference sequence). This chain's CDR3 is CASSIGTSGAQHF. For the CDR3, the DNA is TGTGCCAGTAGTATCGGGACCTCCGGGGCCCAGCATTTT.

Comment on this clonotype: A single base is all that separates this from a far larger clone, so a read error is likely. V is TRBV11-2 and J is TRBJ2-4; TRBD1 matches at 11 bases. The closer fit of TRBJ2-7 to the DNA end suggests the J call may be wrong. The CDR3 extends over 14 amino acids. Germline CDR1 and CDR2: SGHAT and FQNNGV. CDR3 in DNA: TGTGCCAGCAGCTTAGTGGGACAGGGGGACGAGCAGTACTTC. It translates to CASSLVGQGDEQYF.

The chain joins TRBV6-1 to TRBJ1-3, with D hard to call. Per the germline V gene, CDR1 is MNHNS and CDR2 is SASEGT. Trimming stripped 0 bases from V and 0 bases from J, with 9 bases between. The CDR3 spans 16 residues. DNA of the CDR3: TGTGCCAGCAGTGAAGCAGTCCTACCCTCTGGAAACACCATATATTTT. Translated: CASSEAVLPSGNTIYF.

This clonotype was seen many times. This chain links TRBV5-1 with TRBJ2-7, with unresolved D. This CDR3 has 18 amino acids. Between the trimmed V and J ends, which lost 1 base and 3 bases, there was a span of 23 bases. CDR1 is SGHRS and CDR2 is YFSETQ in the germline V gene. CDR3 region: CASSLMTPSTQANYEQYF. CDR3 DNA: TGCGCCAGCAGCTTGATGACCCCGTCAACTCAGGCGAACTACGAGCAGTACTTC.

This clonotype was found a few times. The V call is TRBV10-3, the J call TRBJ1-2, with D maybe TRBD1 (5 bases). V was shortened by 10 bases and J by 8 bases, with 17 bases between the two germline ends. Germline CDR1 and CDR2: ENHRY and SYGVKD. The CDR3 extends over 12 amino acids. The CDR3 sequence: CATGGTSMGYTF. CDR3 nucleotide sequence: TGTGCCACCGGAGGGACCTCTATGGGCTACACCTTC.

This clonotype has a handful of counts. V gene TRBV20-1 combines with J gene TRBJ2-2; D unclear. The V and J ends lost 1 base and 7 bases respectively, with 10 bases between them. This CDR3 spans 13 amino acids. Germline V gene lookup returns CDR1 DFQATT and CDR2 SNEGSKA (reference sequence). CDR3: CSARGPIVGELFF. The CDR3, as DNA: TGCAGTGCTAGAGGGCCGATAGTCGGGGAGCTGTTTTTT.

There are a few counts of this clonotype. The gene calls are TRBV6-1 and TRBJ2-7; the D gene is possibly TRBD1 (6 bases). Germline CDR1 is MNHNS and CDR2 is SASEGT. The CDR3 loop spans 14 amino acids. Trimming took 6 bases from V and 7 from J, leaving 19 bases between them. CDR3 protein: CASRHRDTLWEQYF. The DNA of the CDR3 is TGTGCCAGCAGACACCGGGACACCCTGTGGGAGCAGTACTTC.